These 23 T cell receptor beta chains share one sample of origin, sequenced in a study of shared clonotypes between healthy human individuals. The assay was immunoSEQ multiplex PCR, and TCRdb's table has in-frame clones only and misses some. Of about 700,000 clones listed, roughly 94% were seen once; the top ten hold 24%. Terminally differentiated effector memory CD45RA+ cells were excluded from the naive CD8 cells, which were CD45RO-negative and positively selected for CCR7. Sequencing input: naive CD8+ T cells sorted from blood. Every receptor here comes from a young man in good health.

V gene TRBV5-1 combines with J gene TRBJ2-3; TRBD2 aligns across 12 bases. J lost 4 bases, V lost 4 bases, and 4 bases had no gene match. Germline CDR1 SGHRS, CDR2 YFSETQ. The CDR3 length is 15 residues. As DNA, the CDR3 is TGCGCCAGCAGCACCGGACTAGCGGGATCAGATACGCAGTATTTT. Encoded protein: CASSTGLAGSDTQYF. The full variable domain, with the rest looked up from reference TRBV5-1 and TRBJ2-3, is KAGVTQTPRYLIKTRGQQVTLSCSPISGHRSVSWYQQTPGQGLQFLFEYFSETQRNKGNFPGRFSGRQFSNSRSEMNVSTLELGDSALYLCASSTGLAGSDTQYFGPGTRLTVL.

J is TRBJ1-5 and V is TRBV13, with 8 bases lining up with TRBD1. Germline CDR1 and CDR2: PRHDT and FYEKMQ (reference sequence). J lost 7 bases, V lost 6 bases, and 5 bases had no gene match. There are 13 residues in the CDR3. Here the CDR3 reads CASSQGARQPQHF. The DNA for the CDR3 is TGTGCCAGCAGTCAGGGGGCGAGGCAGCCCCAGCATTTT.

The chain combines TRBV4-1 with TRBJ1-2; maybe TRBD1 (5 bases). Germline values: CDR1 MGHRA, CDR2 YSYEKL. This CDR3 has 14 residues. Deletions cut 2 bases from V and 9 bases from J, with 16 bases between. Written as DNA, the CDR3 is TGCGCCAGCAGCCAACCAGGGTTCCCCGTGAGCTACACCTTC. Its translation is CASSQPGFPVSYTF.

CDR3 nucleotides: TGTGCCAGCAGTTTACTAGCGGGAACCCCAGATACGCAGTATTTT. Its translation: CASSLLAGTPDTQYF. V and J are TRBV27 and TRBJ2-3; 9 bases match TRBD2. Germline V gene sequence: CDR1 MNHEY, CDR2 SMNVEV (reference sequence). CDR3 size: 15 residues. Germline trimming cut 2 bases from V and 4 bases from J; bases unmatched to any gene: 4.

This chain connects TRBV11-2 to TRBJ2-3; 15 nucleotides agree with TRBD2. The length of the CDR3 is 19 residues. In germline, CDR1 is SGHAT, CDR2 FQNNGV. With 5 bases clipped from V and 7 bases from J, the junction kept 16 bases outside the gene matches. Here the CDR3 reads CASSLGTSGRLEERHTQYF. CDR3 nucleotide sequence: TGTGCCAGCAGCCTCGGGACTAGCGGGAGGCTAGAGGAGCGTCATACGCAGTATTTT.

V and J are TRBV7-8 and TRBJ2-7; 10 bases match TRBD2. V shed 4 bases, J shed 3 bases, and the junction held 9 bases outside the gene matches. Germline V gene data show CDR1 as SGHVS and CDR2 as FQNEAQ. The CDR3 has 16 amino acids. CDR3 bases: TGTGCCAGCAGCTCCCAAGGACTAGCGGACCGCTACGAGCAGTACTTC. This encodes CASSSQGLADRYEQYF.

The gene calls are TRBV6-5 and TRBJ2-7, with D possibly being TRBD2 (6 bases). Germline V CDR1 and CDR2: MNHEY, SVGAGI. The CDR3 has 12 amino acids. V lost 6 bases, J lost 5 bases, and 11 bases lay in between. CDR3 residues: CASSWGENEQYF. CDR3 sequence (DNA): TGTGCCAGCAGCTGGGGGGAGAACGAGCAGTACTTC.

This clone was seen just once. The CDR3 coding sequence is TGTGCCTGGGACAGGGTGAGCACTGAAGCTTTCTTT. It yields the protein CAWDRVSTEAFF. The rearrangement joins TRBV30 to TRBJ1-1; 7 bases agree with TRBD1. Unmatched junction bases numbered 4, after V lost 5 bases and J lost 4 bases. Germline V CDR1 and CDR2: GTSNPN, SVGIG (reference sequence). The CDR3 contains 12 residues.

V is TRBV19 and J is TRBJ1-5, with D perhaps matching TRBD1 (5 bases). The CDR3 length is 14 residues. Germline V gives CDR1 LNHDA, CDR2 SQIVND (reference sequence). The ends were cut back, 10 bases at V and 1 base at J, with 14 bases in the middle. The CDR3 spells CATDWGVSNQPQHF. The DNA for the CDR3 is TGTGCCACCGACTGGGGGGTGAGCAATCAGCCCCAGCATTTT.

This chain joins TRBV29-1 and TRBJ2-1; 11 bases are a match to TRBD2. This CDR3 comprises 16 residues. Losses at the gene ends were 4 bases for V and 3 bases for J; bases not matched to a gene: 8. Per germline, CDR1 SQVTM and CDR2 ANQGSEA. DNA of the CDR3: TGCAGCGTTGGTCTAGCGGGAGGTGGTCGCTACAATGAGCAGTTCTTC. As protein: CSVGLAGGGRYNEQFF.

J is TRBJ2-7 and V is TRBV7-9; D unclear. Germline CDR1 reads SEHNR; CDR2 reads FQNEAQ (reference sequence). The V gene lost 2 bases and the J gene lost 3 bases, with 11 bases spanning the gap. This CDR3 contains 14 residues. This CDR3 is CASSLQEVRYEQYF. Written as DNA, the CDR3 is TGTGCCAGCAGCTTACAAGAGGTTCGCTACGAGCAGTACTTC.

The chain carries TRBV7-9 and TRBJ1-4; D may be TRBD1 (5 bases). This CDR3 comprises 17 residues. V was clipped by 3 bases and J by 0 bases, with 14 bases between them. CDR1 is SEHNR, CDR2 FQNEAQ, per germline (reference sequence). CDR3 loop: CASSFSRQGATNEKLFF. Here the CDR3 DNA reads TGTGCCAGCAGCTTTTCCCGTCAGGGAGCAACTAATGAAAAACTGTTTTTT.

The chain has TRBV19 and TRBJ2-7; D remains ambiguous. The CDR3 is 12 residues long. The ends were cut back, 7 bases at V and 3 bases at J, with 10 bases in the middle. Per germline, CDR1 LNHDA and CDR2 SQIVND (reference sequence). The CDR3 loop reads CASMNTRYEQYF. DNA of the CDR3: TGTGCCAGTATGAACACTCGCTACGAGCAGTACTTC. Using reference TRBV19 and TRBJ2-7 for the parts outside the CDR3, the full variable domain is DGGITQSPKYLFRKEGQNVTLSCEQNLNHDAMYWYRQDPGQGLRLIYYSQIVNDFQKGDIAEGYSVSREKKESFPLTVTSAQKNPTAFYLCASMNTRYEQYFGPGTRLTVT.

This sequence joins TRBV7-9 and TRBJ2-5; unclear D gene. Trimming stripped 3 bases from V and 3 bases from J, with 14 bases between. This CDR3 spans 15 amino acids. CDR1 is SEHNR and CDR2 is FQNEAQ in the germline V gene (reference sequence). CDR3 loop: CASSFQISPEETQYF. DNA for the CDR3: TGTGCCAGCAGCTTTCAGATTTCCCCTGAAGAGACCCAGTACTTC.

V and J are TRBV19 and TRBJ1-5; the match to TRBD1 covers 7 bases. V lost 3 bases to trimming and J lost 5 bases; unmatched junction nucleotides: 1. The CDR3 has 13 residues. Germline CDR1 reads LNHDA; CDR2 reads SQIVND (reference sequence). The DNA for the CDR3 is TGTGCCAGTAGTATGACAGGGCATCAGCCCCAGCATTTT. Translating gives CASSMTGHQPQHF.

The chain combines TRBV27 with TRBJ2-7, with no clear D. The CDR3 runs 14 residues. CDR1 MNHEY and CDR2 SMNVEV come from the germline V gene (reference sequence). Deletions cut 2 bases from V and 2 bases from J, with 10 bases between. The CDR3 bases are TGTGCCAGCAGTTTACGGACCAGTCCCTACGAGCAGTACTTC. This gives the protein CASSLRTSPYEQYF.

The V call is TRBV28, the J call TRBJ2-3; D perhaps matches TRBD2 (5 bases). V dropped 3 bases and J dropped 6 bases, with 16 bases sitting between them. Germline-derived CDR1 and CDR2 are MDHEN and SYDVKM. The CDR3 is made up of 15 amino acids. CDR3: CASSLEETGWDTQYF. The CDR3, as DNA: TGTGCCAGCAGTTTGGAAGAAACGGGATGGGATACGCAGTATTTT.

This clone came up a few times. The V and J genes are TRBV15 and TRBJ2-2; D may correspond to TRBD1 or TRBD2 (5 bases each). Germline CDR1 LNHNV, CDR2 YYDKDF (reference sequence). The V and J ends lost 1 base and 1 base respectively, with 10 bases between them. The CDR3 is 16 residues long. The CDR3 DNA sequence: TGTGCCACCAGCAGAGCCGGGACGCAGAACACCGGGGAGCTGTTTTTT. Its protein is CATSRAGTQNTGELFF. Complete variable domain (other parts from reference TRBV15 and TRBJ2-2): DAMVIQNPRYQVTQFGKPVTLSCSQTLNHNVMYWYQQKSSQAPKLLFHYYDKDFNNEADTPDNFQSRRPNTSFCFLDIRSPGLGDTAMYLCATSRAGTQNTGELFFGEGSRLTVL.

The V and J genes are TRBV28 and TRBJ1-4, with D tentatively TRBD1 (6 bases). The CDR3 is 14 residues long. Germline CDR1 is MDHEN and CDR2 is SYDVKM. V lost 3 bases, J lost 5 bases, and 10 bases lay in between. The CDR3 loop is CASSFIGGNEKLFF. CDR3 nucleotides: TGTGCCAGCAGTTTCATCGGGGGCAATGAAAAACTGTTTTTT.

The genes are TRBV27 and TRBJ1-2; no clear D gene. The ends were cut back, 3 bases at V and 9 bases at J, with 8 bases in the middle. The CDR3 is 11 residues long. In germline, CDR1 is MNHEY, CDR2 SMNVEV (reference sequence). The chain's CDR3 is CASSFGGSYTF. The CDR3, as DNA: TGTGCCAGCAGTTTCGGAGGGAGCTACACCTTC.

The chain employs TRBV12-2 and TRBJ2-2. TRBV12-2 counts as a pseudogene. This CDR3 comprises 19 residues. CDR3 in DNA: TGTGCAAGTCGCTTGATAGGGTCCAGACCGGTATCGAACACCGGGGAGCTGTTTTTT. Amino acid sequence: CASRLIGSRPVSNTGELFF.

The chain employs TRBV7-2 and TRBJ2-7; 7 nucleotides agree with TRBD1. Trimming cost V 1 base and J 3 bases; bases outside gene matches: 6. Germline assignment: CDR1 SGHTA and CDR2 FQGNSA. This CDR3 is 15 amino acids long. DNA of the CDR3: TGTGCCAGCAGCTTAGAGGGGGCCCCCTACTACGAGCAGTACTTC. It specifies CASSLEGAPYYEQYF.

The chain has TRBV4-1 and TRBJ2-1; D tentatively reads TRBD1 or TRBD2 (5 bases each). V lost 0 bases, J lost 3 bases, and 15 bases lay in between. The length of the CDR3 is 17 residues. Germline CDR1 is MGHRA and CDR2 is YSYEKL. The DNA of the CDR3 is TGCGCCAGCAGCCAAGATCGAACGGGGCTTAACTACAATGAGCAGTTCTTC. Amino acid sequence: CASSQDRTGLNYNEQFF.